This TCR beta chain was identified in a study of blood T cells in healthy people across ages. The CDR3 totals 16 residues. Germline CDR1 is SGHRS and CDR2 is YFSETQ. The V end was cut by 0 bases, the J end by 4 bases, with 14 bases between. Using a J-beta primer mix together with a sample-barcoded 5' primer, a second PCR was run for roughly 7 to 12 cycles. TCRdb used MiXCR to reprocess the 5' RACE reads, holding one entry per CDR3 protein. Of some 1,000,000 distinct CDR3 sequences listed, about 23% are singletons. The same specimen was also included in a second study, on T cells of mothers and their children.

The receptor's source is a girl aged 2-10 years in good health. The chain has TRBV5-1 and TRBJ2-1; D perhaps matches TRBD1 (5 bases). The sequenced sample was blood. CDR3 DNA: TGCGCCAGCAGCTTGGATCTGGGGCCCCCATACAATGAGCAGTTCTTC. Amino acids: CASSLDLGPPYNEQFF.